A selection of T cell receptor beta chains follows, all from one sample in a study of blood T cell repertoires in COVID-19. Assay used: immunoSEQ multiplex PCR; TCRdb lists only in-frame clones, some missing. The sample comprises a few hundred thousand clones, around 86% of which are singletons, and 0.85% to 0.95% rests with the top ten. Sequences were obtained from peripheral blood. Receptors were obtained from a woman aged 35 to 49 who had recovered from COVID-19. Both conserved end residues are part of each CDR3. The D gene is left open where the match is weak. Clone size is not always given. Where it is, it says once, few, many or a class for expanded clones.

TRBV19	TRBD1	TRBJ2-7	NA	14	CASCSGQGAGEQYF	TGTGCCAGTTGCTCGGGACAGGGGGCCGGGGAGCAGTACTTC
TRBV27	TRBD1	TRBJ1-2	NA	18	CASGLGGDGQGTNYGYTF	TGTGCCAGCGGTTTAGGAGGGGACGGACAGGGGACTAACTATGGCTACACCTTC
TRBV6-6	NA	TRBJ1-1	once	18	CASSPGPAREPGVSEAFF	TGTGCCAGCAGTCCCGGCCCGGCACGGGAGCCGGGGGTGTCTGAAGCTTTCTTT
TRBV7-8	NA	TRBJ2-1	NA	15	CASSSRTGSYNEQFF	TGTGCCAGCAGCAGTAGAACTGGGAGCTACAATGAGCAGTTCTTC
TRBV18	NA	TRBJ1-6	once	13	CASSSIEDSPLHF	TGTGCCAGCTCGTCAATCGAGGATTCACCCCTCCACTTT
TRBV5-1	TRBD2	TRBJ2-1	NA	15	CASSLVASGSNEQFF	TGCGCCAGCAGCTTGGTTGCTAGCGGGAGTAATGAGCAGTTCTTC
TRBV19	TRBD2	TRBJ2-1	NA	16	CASSMGRTSGSLEQFF	TGTGCCAGTAGTATGGGAAGGACTAGCGGGAGCCTTGAGCAGTTCTTC
TRBV6-1	NA	TRBJ1-5	NA	15	CASSEGQVLYQPQHF	TGTGCCAGCAGTGAAGGACAGGTGTTATATCAGCCCCAGCATTTT
TRBV28	NA	TRBJ2-1	NA	16	CASSFLVRNAYNEQFF	TGTGCCAGCAGTTTTCTCGTGCGGAACGCCTACAATGAGCAGTTCTTC
TRBV14	NA	TRBJ2-3	NA	16	CASSQGAATSTDTQYF	TGTGCCAGCAGCCAAGGGGCAGCCACTAGCACAGATACGCAGTATTTT
TRBV19	TRBD2	TRBJ2-7	NA	14	CASSIGLAPYEQYF	TGTGCCAGTAGTATCGGACTAGCGCCCTACGAGCAGTACTTC
TRBV30	NA	TRBJ2-5	NA	13	CAWGRGIVETQYF	TGTGCCTGGGGCCGAGGGATTGTGGAGACCCAGTACTTC
TRBV7-9	NA	TRBJ2-1	NA	18	CASSLASRGTFSYNEQFF	TGTGCCAGCAGCCTCGCTTCCCGGGGGACGTTCTCCTACAATGAGCAGTTCTTC
TRBV6-5	NA	TRBJ1-5	NA	12	CASVQSNQPQHF	TGTGCCAGCGTGCAGTCCAATCAGCCCCAGCATTTT
TRBV18	TRBD1	TRBJ1-2	NA	15	CASSPQETGSFGYTF	TGTGCCAGCTCACCACAGGAGACAGGGTCTTTTGGCTACACCTTC
TRBV19	NA	TRBJ2-1	NA	14	CASRVDGSYNEQFF	TGTGCCAGTCGGGTTGACGGCTCCTACAATGAGCAGTTCTTC
TRBV7-3	NA	TRBJ2-3	NA	14	CASSLNPGLDTQYF	TGTGCCAGCAGCCTAAACCCCGGACTAGATACGCAGTATTTT
TRBV7-9	NA	TRBJ1-5	NA	12	CASSLVEGPQHF	TGTGCCAGCAGCTTAGTTGAGGGGCCCCAGCATTTT
TRBV9	NA	TRBJ2-2	NA	12	CASSAFPGELFF	TGTGCCAGCAGCGCCTTTCCCGGGGAGCTGTTTTTT
TRBV5-4	NA	TRBJ1-2	many	13	CASSLGGSYGYTF	TGTGCCAGCAGCTTGGGCGGAAGCTATGGCTACACCTTC
TRBV25-1	TRBD2	TRBJ2-1	NA	15	CASSESSGGGNEQFF	TGTGCCAGCAGTGAATCTAGCGGGGGGGGGAATGAGCAGTTCTTC
TRBV5-1	TRBD2	TRBJ2-1	NA	16	CASSSPGTSGHNEQFF	TGCGCCAGCAGCTCGCCCGGGACTAGCGGTCACAATGAGCAGTTCTTC
TRBV27	TRBD2	TRBJ2-1	few	14	CASSLGGRWNEQFF	TGTGCCAGCAGTTTGGGCGGGAGATGGAATGAGCAGTTCTTC
TRBV30	NA	TRBJ2-2	NA	16	CAWSAGGRTNTGELFF	TGTGCCTGGAGCGCCGGGGGGCGCACGAACACCGGGGAGCTGTTTTTT
TRBV10-3	TRBD2	TRBJ2-7	NA	14	CAIGEREGRYEQYF	TGTGCCATCGGAGAGCGGGAGGGCCGGTACGAGCAGTACTTC
TRBV6-2/TRBV6-3	TRBD1	TRBJ2-3	NA	16	CASSPSGGAGLNTQYF	TGTGCCAGCAGCCCTTCAGGGGGCGCAGGGTTAAATACGCAGTATTTT
TRBV27	TRBD2	TRBJ2-3	NA	17	CASRDRTSALIGDTQYF	TGTGCCAGCAGAGACAGGACTAGCGCCCTGATTGGGGATACGCAGTATTTT
TRBV4-2	TRBD2	TRBJ2-1	NA	17	CASSQDQGLAEYNEQFF	TGTGCCAGCAGCCAAGATCAGGGACTAGCGGAGTACAATGAGCAGTTCTTC